The following is a T cell receptor beta chain sequence with its context. This sample was included in a study of blood T cell repertoires in COVID-19. Study at large: Acute and convalescent COVID-19 specimens originated in the United States, Italy and Spain. T cells, B-cell-depleted T cells, or PBMCs supplied cDNA or gDNA.

Authors' methods: Amplification of reference gene primers provided the estimated nucleated cell counts. Sequencing used immunoSEQ multiplex PCR; TCRdb keeps in-frame clones, though not all of them. Clone size and the V and J calls come from that table; the DNA yielded D and trimming. The data contain approximately 240,000 clones, around nine tenths of them singletons. This CDR3 has 15 residues. CDR1 is ENHRY and CDR2 is SYGVKD in the germline V gene. V lost 2 bases to trimming and J lost 4 bases; unmatched junction nucleotides: 6. The specimen was peripheral blood. This sequence originates from a woman in her thirties or forties who had recovered from COVID-19. The V call is TRBV10-3, the J call TRBJ2-7; 9 bases line up with TRBD1. The CDR3 coding sequence is TGTGCCATCAGTGAGCGAGACAGGGGGGTATACGAGCAGTACTTC. This gives the protein CAISERDRGVYEQYF.